The source of this TCR beta chain is a study of T cell clonality in common variable immunodeficiency. Notes on the study in general: The cause of increased CVID clonality remains unclear without subpopulation sequencing. Fewer TCRbeta clones were shared among CVID subjects than controls. Fewer deletions and N-nucleotide insertions were reportedly seen in common variable immunodeficiency TCR beta sequences. Repertoire-complication correlations in CVID were limited by patient heterogeneity.

This clone has a count of ten or more. Its antigen remains unidentified. Sequencing ends 3 residues short of the CDR3 end; the germline J gene provides the rest. The V gene lost 3 bases and the J gene lost 8 bases, with 10 bases spanning the gap. Germline CDR1 SNHLY, CDR2 FYNNEI. The CDR3 length is 13 residues. Assay used: immunoSEQ multiplex PCR; TCRdb lists only in-frame clones, some missing. This sample has tens of thousands of clones, each found more than once. Sequenced input: peripheral blood mononuclear cells. The rearrangement joins TRBV2 to TRBJ1-4, with a weak D call TRBD1 (5 bases). The TCR sequence derives from a person between 18 and 75 years old in good health. CDR3 amino acids: CASSDGAGEKLFF. The sequenced CDR3 bases are TGTGCCAGCAGTGACGGGGCGGGGGAAAAA.